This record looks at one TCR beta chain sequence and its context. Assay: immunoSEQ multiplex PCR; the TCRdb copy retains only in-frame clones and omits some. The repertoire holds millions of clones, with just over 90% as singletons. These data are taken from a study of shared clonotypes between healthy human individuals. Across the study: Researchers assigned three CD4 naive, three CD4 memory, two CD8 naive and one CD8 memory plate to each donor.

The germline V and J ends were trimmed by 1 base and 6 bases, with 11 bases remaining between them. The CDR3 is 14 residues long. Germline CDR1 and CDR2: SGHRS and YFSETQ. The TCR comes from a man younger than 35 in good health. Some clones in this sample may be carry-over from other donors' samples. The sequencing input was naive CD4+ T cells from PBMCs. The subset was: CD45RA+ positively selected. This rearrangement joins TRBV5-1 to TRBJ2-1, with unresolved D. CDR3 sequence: CASSLTAVVNEQFF. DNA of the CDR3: TGCGCCAGCAGCTTGACTGCGGTTGTCAATGAGCAGTTCTTC.